These 23 T cell receptor beta chains came from one sample sequenced in a study of patients and donors after allogeneic stem cell transplantation. Each CDR3 protein gets one entry after TCRdb re-called the RT-PCR reads with MiXCR. The sample lists about 160,000 distinct CDR3 sequences, approximately 40% occurring once. The specimen was blood, either unsorted or a sorted T cell fraction (not recorded which). These receptors were obtained from a human donor who was either an allogeneic HSCT recipient or a stem cell or donor lymphocyte infusion donor (not recorded which). It is not recorded whose cells these are; they may come from a transplant donor.

V usage is TRBV15 and J usage is TRBJ1-2, with a tentative D call TRBD1 (6 bases). V was shortened by 1 base and J by 8 bases, with 11 bases between the two germline ends. Germline V gene sequence: CDR1 LNHNV, CDR2 YYDKDF (reference sequence). The CDR3 has 13 amino acids. The CDR3 reads CATSRAPGVGYTF. The CDR3, as DNA: TGTGCCACCAGCAGAGCTCCAGGGGTAGGCTACACCTTC. Variable domain in full (rest from reference TRBV15 and TRBJ1-2): DAMVIQNPRYQVTQFGKPVTLSCSQTLNHNVMYWYQQKSSQAPKLLFHYYDKDFNNEADTPDNFQSRRPNTSFCFLDIRSPGLGDTAMYLCATSRAPGVGYTFGSGTRLTVV.

This clonotype was seen only a few times. The chain employs TRBV12-3 or TRBV12-4 and TRBJ1-4; D might be TRBD1 (5 bases). The CDR3 runs 14 residues. Trimming pared 6 bases from V and 4 bases from J, leaving 12 bases between. CDR3 sequence: CASSPDSFNEKLFF. The CDR3 DNA reads as TGTGCCAGCAGCCCCGACAGTTTTAATGAAAAACTGTTTTTT.

J is TRBJ2-3 and V is TRBV20-1; D unresolved. V was shortened by 3 bases and J by 0 bases, with 4 bases between the two germline ends. CDR3 length equals 12 residues. CDR1 DFQATT and CDR2 SNEGSKA come from the germline V gene (reference sequence). The CDR3 DNA follows: TGCAGTGCTAGGTGGAGCACAGATACGCAGTATTTT. It translates to CSARWSTDTQYF.

V gene TRBV21-1 combines with J gene TRBJ2-7; the DNA was not used to check the table's D call, TRBD1. TRBV21-1 is shown as a pseudogene. This CDR3 has 15 residues. The CDR3 is CASGTPGTAAYEQYV. DNA for the CDR3: TGTGCCAGCGGAACCCCCGGGACAGCCGCATACGAGCAGTACGTC.

The chain combines TRBV4-3 with TRBJ2-7; D gene ambiguous. Germline V gene lookup returns CDR1 LGHNA and CDR2 YSLEER. This CDR3 is 11 amino acids long. Trimming pared 3 bases from V and 9 bases from J, leaving 9 bases between. The CDR3 protein is CASSQAVGQYF. DNA for the CDR3: TGCGCCAGCAGCCAGGCCGTTGGGCAGTACTTC.

This chain uses TRBV3-1 with TRBJ1-5; no clear D gene. V was cut by 0 bases and J by 7 bases, with 10 bases left in between. This CDR3 comprises 14 residues. CDR1 and CDR2 (germline): LGHDT, YNNKEL (reference sequence). CDR3 residues: CASSQEGRAQPQHF. CDR3 DNA sequence: TGTGCCAGCAGCCAAGAAGGAAGGGCCCAGCCCCAGCATTTT.

This rearrangement joins TRBV9 to TRBJ1-4; 7 bases agree with TRBD1. Germline loops: CDR1 SGDLS, CDR2 YYNGEE. This CDR3 has 15 amino acids. Trimming cost V 0 bases and J 8 bases; bases outside gene matches: 7. CDR3 DNA: TGTGCCAGCAGCGTAGAAGGCAGGGGGGACGAAAAACTGTTTTTT. Residues: CASSVEGRGDEKLFF.

The chain carries TRBV9 and TRBJ1-2; TRBD1 might be the D (5 bases). The germline V and J ends were trimmed by 0 bases and 8 bases, with 14 bases remaining between them. Germline V gene data show CDR1 as SGDLS and CDR2 as YYNGEE. The CDR3 has 14 amino acids. The CDR3: CASSVDPGRDGYTF. CDR3 bases: TGTGCCAGCAGCGTAGACCCGGGCAGGGACGGCTACACCTTC. The whole variable domain, filled in from reference TRBV9 and TRBJ1-2, reads DSGVTQTPKHLITATGQRVTLRCSPRSGDLSVYWYQQSLDQGLQFLIQYYNGEERAKGNILERFSAQQFPDLHSELNLSSLELGDSALYFCASSVDPGRDGYTFGSGTRLTVV.

The chain carries TRBV7-2 and TRBJ1-5; possible D gene TRBD1, 6 bases. The CDR3 length is 17 residues. Germline lookup yields CDR1 SGHTA and CDR2 FQGNSA. V lost 1 base and J lost 0, with 13 bases in between. CDR3 DNA sequence: TGTGCCAGCAGCTTAGTGCAGGGGTGGTATAGCAATCAGCCCCAGCATTTT. This sequence encodes CASSLVQGWYSNQPQHF.

About this clonotype itself: The CDR3 carries no conserved terminal phenylalanine or tryptophan, so it likely arises from a read error. This rearrangement joins TRBV7-6 to TRBJ1-1; D is undetermined. Trimming pared 0 bases from V and 3 bases from J, leaving 5 bases between. This CDR3 region has 13 residues. Germline V gene sequence: CDR1 SGHVS, CDR2 FNYEAQ. This CDR3 is CASSLAKDTEAFL. The DNA of the CDR3 is TGTGCCAGCAGCTTAGCGAAGGACACTGAAGCTTTCCTT.

The V and J genes are TRBV21-1 and TRBJ2-2; TRBD2, as called in the table, went unchecked against the DNA. TRBV21-1 is recorded as a pseudogene. This CDR3 has 16 amino acids. CDR3 amino acids: CASSKWSDSYTGELFF. The DNA for the CDR3 is TGTGCCAGCAGCAAATGGTCGGACTCCTACACCGGGGAGCTGTTTTTT.

The chain combines TRBV2 with TRBJ1-6; D not certain. V was trimmed by 7 bases and J by 0 bases, leaving 10 bases between them. The CDR3 is made up of 15 amino acids. Germline V lookup: CDR1 SNHLY, CDR2 FYNNEI. The CDR3 protein is CASTGISSYNSPLHF. The CDR3 bases are TGTGCCAGCACCGGTATCAGCTCCTATAATTCACCCCTCCACTTT.

The chain carries TRBV6-6 and TRBJ2-1; 7 nucleotides match TRBD2. The germline gives CDR1 MNHNY, CDR2 SVGAGI (reference sequence). Germline trimming cut 6 bases from V and 7 bases from J; bases unmatched to any gene: 18. There are 17 residues in the CDR3. CDR3 DNA: TGTGCCAGCAGCCCTACCCGGGGAGACGGGGGGTGGAATGAGCAGTTCTTC. It codes for CASSPTRGDGGWNEQFF.

This chain joins TRBV14 and TRBJ2-3; perhaps TRBD1 as D (6 bases). Germline values: CDR1 SGHDN, CDR2 FVKESK. V was shortened by 4 bases and J by 6 bases, with 14 bases between the two germline ends. The CDR3 consists of 14 residues. CDR3 protein: CASSRALGADTQYF. DNA for the CDR3: TGTGCCAGCAGCCGGGCGTTGGGGGCCGATACGCAGTATTTT.

The rearrangement links TRBV27 to TRBJ2-7; D may be TRBD2 (6 bases). The CDR3 totals 13 residues. V was pared by 2 bases and J by 5 bases, with 10 bases between. Germline V gives CDR1 MNHEY, CDR2 SMNVEV (reference sequence). CDR3 amino acids: CASSLSGLHEQYF. The CDR3 nucleotides are TGTGCCAGCAGTTTAAGCGGGCTCCACGAGCAGTACTTC.

There are a few counts of this clonotype. This chain links TRBV12-3 or TRBV12-4 with TRBJ1-6; 7 nucleotides match TRBD1. Unmatched junction bases numbered 8, after V lost 2 bases and J lost 7 bases. CDR3 length: 16 residues. Here the CDR3 reads CASSLTPTGPNSPLHF. The CDR3 nucleotides are TGTGCCAGCAGTTTAACCCCGACAGGGCCAAATTCACCCCTCCACTTT.

The chain is built from TRBV20-1 and TRBJ2-7; D gene uncertain. Germline CDR1 reads DFQATT; CDR2 reads SNEGSKA (reference sequence). Between the trimmed V and J ends, which lost 5 bases and 9 bases, there was a span of 14 bases. The CDR3 consists of 11 residues. CDR3 DNA sequence: TGCAGTGCTGCTACTCCCGCCAGGCAGTACGTC. It codes for CSAATPARQYV.

The table lists this clonotype with a few counts. The gene calls are TRBV6-5 and TRBJ1-1, with D unclear. Germline V gene data show CDR1 as MNHEY and CDR2 as SVGAGI. Between the trimmed V and J ends, which lost 6 bases and 4 bases, there was a span of 15 bases. The CDR3 contains 14 residues. The CDR3 sequence is CASSPQEAGTEAFF. CDR3 sequence (DNA): TGTGCCAGCAGCCCTCAGGAGGCCGGCACTGAAGCTTTCTTT.

This chain links TRBV6-5 with TRBJ1-2, with a weak D call TRBD1 (5 bases). V was clipped by 1 base and J by 8 bases, with 11 bases between them. The CDR3 runs 13 residues. Germline assignment: CDR1 MNHEY and CDR2 SVGAGI. The CDR3 is CASSYLPGSGYTF. CDR3 coding DNA: TGTGCCAGCAGTTACTTGCCAGGGAGCGGCTACACCTTC.

The J gene is TRBJ2-5, the V gene TRBV5-1; weak D call: TRBD2 (6 bases). The germline CDR1 and CDR2 sequences are SGHRS and YFSETQ. The CDR3 runs to 15 residues. The germline V and J ends were trimmed by 3 bases and 5 bases, with 17 bases remaining between them. CDR3 coding DNA: TGCGCCAGCAGCTGGAGGGACTCTACGGCGGAGACCCAGTACTTC. Its translation: CASSWRDSTAETQYF.

The sample holds one count of this clonotype. The chain employs TRBV3-1 and TRBJ1-2; D is unresolved. From germline, CDR1 is LGHDT and CDR2 YNNKEL (reference sequence). Trimming shortened V by 3 bases and J by 7 bases, and 12 bases separated the two germline ends. The CDR3 is 13 residues long. As DNA, the CDR3 is TGTGCCAGCAGCCACACAGCTGTGCGTGGCTACACCTTC. Protein sequence: CASSHTAVRGYTF.

The V call is TRBV7-2, the J call TRBJ2-5, with 7 bases matching TRBD1. Germline V gives CDR1 SGHTA, CDR2 FQGNSA. V shed 5 bases, J shed 5 bases, and the junction held 5 bases outside the gene matches. This CDR3 spans 13 amino acids. The DNA of the CDR3 is TGTGCCAGCAGCCTGACAGGGCTGGAGACCCAGTACTTC. Protein sequence: CASSLTGLETQYF.

The chain recombines TRBV20-1 with TRBJ2-3; the match to TRBD2 covers 9 bases. Per germline, CDR1 DFQATT and CDR2 SNEGSKA (reference sequence). This CDR3 is built from 13 residues. The V and J ends lost 5 bases and 4 bases, in that order; junction bases with no gene match: 4. CDR3: CSALRGGPDTQYF. The DNA of the CDR3 is TGCAGTGCTTTGCGGGGGGGCCCAGATACGCAGTATTTT.